This entry lists 4 T cell receptor beta chains sequenced from one sample in a study of cytomegalovirus exposure and HLA in healthy donors. The study ran its PCR with 60 Vbeta and 13 Jbeta primers. Profiled with immunoSEQ multiplex PCR; TCRdb holds only in-frame clones, not every one. This sample yields roughly 130,000 clones, of which roughly 82% are seen a single time; about 2.7% belongs to the top ten. Source material: PBMCs. The receptor set was obtained from a woman aged 18-35 years in good health and CMV-seropositive.

CDR3 nucleotide sequence: TGTGCCAGCAGCTTCGACAGGGGATCGAACGAGCAGTACTTC. Protein: CASSFDRGSNEQYF. The chain has TRBV5-4 and TRBJ2-7; TRBD1 agrees at 8 bases. With 2 bases clipped from V and 5 bases from J, the junction kept 6 bases outside the gene matches. Per the germline V gene, CDR1 is SGHNT and CDR2 is YYREEE (reference sequence). The CDR3 loop spans 14 amino acids.

On this clone itself: The sample contains more than one DNA sequence encoding this CDR3. The rearrangement uses TRBV5-1 and TRBJ2-5; a possible D gene is TRBD1 (5 bases). CDR1 SGHRS and CDR2 YFSETQ come from the germline V gene. The ends were cut back, 0 bases at V and 4 bases at J, with 7 bases in the middle. CDR3 length: 13 residues. CDR3 nucleotides: TGCGCCAGCAGCTTGGGGGGCGGAGAGACCCAGTACTTC. Amino acids: CASSLGGGETQYF. The full variable domain, with the rest looked up from reference TRBV5-1 and TRBJ2-5, is KAGVTQTPRYLIKTRGQQVTLSCSPISGHRSVSWYQQTPGQGLQFLFEYFSETQRNKGNFPGRFSGRQFSNSRSEMNVSTLELGDSALYLCASSLGGGETQYFGPGTRLLVL.

This sequence joins TRBV5-1 and TRBJ2-1; D gene unclear. CDR1 is SGHRS and CDR2 is YFSETQ in the germline V gene. V lost 3 bases, J lost 9 bases, and 22 bases lay in between. This CDR3 contains 16 residues. The CDR3 here is CASSWPRASFTVEQFF. Written as DNA, the CDR3 is TGCGCCAGCAGCTGGCCCCGCGCTAGTTTTACGGTTGAGCAGTTCTTC. The complete variable domain, with remaining parts taken from reference TRBV5-1 and TRBJ2-1, reads KAGVTQTPRYLIKTRGQQVTLSCSPISGHRSVSWYQQTPGQGLQFLFEYFSETQRNKGNFPGRFSGRQFSNSRSEMNVSTLELGDSALYLCASSWPRASFTVEQFFGPGTRLTVL.

The V call is TRBV28, the J call TRBJ2-5; TRBD2 aligns across 8 bases. The CDR3 length is 14 residues. The germline V gene has CDR1 MDHEN and CDR2 SYDVKM. The J segment lost 3 bases and the V segment lost 6 bases, leaving 6 bases of the junction unmatched. The CDR3 loop reads CASSERGSEETQYF. As DNA, the CDR3 is TGTGCCAGCAGCGAGCGGGGGTCGGAAGAGACCCAGTACTTC.